The TCR beta chain described here comes from a study of shared clonotypes between healthy human individuals. Findings and limits, study-wide: Researchers found naive subsets generally carried larger estimated richness than memory subsets. Genetic and exposure-history diversity was limited by the few donors.

HIV-negative, healthy adults without recent acute infections or vaccinations were the donors. On this clone: Its antigen is not identified.

Germline CDR1 is KGHSH and CDR2 is LQKENI. The CDR3 totals 16 residues. Trimming left V 1 base short and J 5 bases short, with 14 bases between. Data came from immunoSEQ multiplex PCR; TCRdb stores just in-frame clones and leaves some out. Of under 1,100,000 clones detected, approximately 78% appear once; the ten largest clones hold more than 0.55%. This sequence was found in a man in his late teens or twenties in good health. Some clones in this sample may be carry-over from other donors' samples. Sequenced: memory CD4+ T cells from PBMCs. Regarding subset: CD45RA-negative fraction. The chain recombines TRBV18 with TRBJ2-2, with a possible D match to TRBD2 (5 bases). The CDR3 spells CASSPQTHAGTGELFF. The CDR3, as DNA: TGTGCCAGCTCACCACAAACCCACGCGGGTACCGGGGAGCTGTTTTTT.